This entry lists 30 T cell receptor beta chains sequenced from one sample in a study of shared clonotypes between healthy human individuals. Using immunoSEQ multiplex PCR, the repertoire was profiled, and TCRdb retains in-frame clones only, with some absent. In the table there are 1 million to 1.3 million clones, around 78% of which are singletons. The specimen was memory CD4+ T cells from PBMCs. Subset given: CD45RA-negative fraction. The receptors were sampled from a man younger than 30 in good health. Some clones in this sample may be carry-over from other donors' samples.

As regards this clone: Germline and junction disagree at one end, which may indicate a read error. The chain has TRBV6-6 and TRBJ2-3; TRBD2 matches 8 bases. Germline V gene lookup returns CDR1 MNHNY and CDR2 SVGAGI (reference sequence). The CDR3 totals 15 residues. DNA for the CDR3: TGTGCCAGCAGCCACGAAGCGGGAGTTCCGACCTTGACTCTCTGG. As protein: CASSHEAGVPTLTLW.

A note on this clone: Other DNA sequences of this sample code for an identical CDR3. The V call is TRBV5-1, the J call TRBJ1-1, with a weak D call TRBD1 (5 bases). CDR1 and CDR2 from the germline V gene are SGHRS and YFSETQ. CDR3 length equals 14 residues. Trimming stripped 1 base from V and 1 base from J, with 8 bases between. CDR3 bases: TGCGCCAGCAGCTTGCAGGGAGGGAACACTGAAGCTTTCTTT. Translation: CASSLQGGNTEAFF.

This clone was detected only a few times. In DNA form, the CDR3 reads TGTGCCAGCAGTGAATTGGAGATGAACACTGAAGCTTTCTTT. Translation gives CASSELEMNTEAFF. V and J are TRBV25-1 and TRBJ1-1; D not certain. Trimming pared 1 base from V and 0 bases from J, leaving 6 bases between. Germline V lookup: CDR1 MGHDK, CDR2 SYGVNS. This CDR3 has 14 residues.

The rearrangement joins TRBV27 to TRBJ2-3; 8 bases agree with TRBD1. Losses at the gene ends were 7 bases for V and 0 bases for J; bases not matched to a gene: 6. Per the germline V gene, CDR1 is MNHEY and CDR2 is SMNVEV (reference sequence). This CDR3 has 15 residues. The CDR3 loop is CASTSRGLSTDTQYF. The DNA of the CDR3 is TGTGCCAGCACGAGCAGGGGGCTAAGCACAGATACGCAGTATTTT.

As regards this clone: This sample includes further DNA sequences coding for the same CDR3. CDR3 protein: CARVAEDPGQGKETQYF. The CDR3 DNA reads TGTGCTAGGGTAGCCGAAGATCCGGGACAGGGGAAGGAGACCCAGTACTTC. The chain is built from TRBV12-5 and TRBJ2-5; 10 nucleotides line up with TRBD1. From germline, CDR1 is LGHNT and CDR2 FRNRAP. This CDR3 spans 17 amino acids. Trimming removed 9 bases from V and 5 bases from J; junction bases left unmatched: 18.

The genes are TRBV27 and TRBJ2-3; D remains ambiguous. The CDR3 runs to 13 residues. Germline V gene sequence: CDR1 MNHEY, CDR2 SMNVEV (reference sequence). Trimming took off 6 bases at V and 4 bases at J, with 11 bases between the two ends. CDR3 loop: CASSRGEPDTQYF. CDR3 sequence (DNA): TGTGCCAGCAGCCGAGGCGAACCAGATACGCAGTATTTT.

This clone was picked up one time. This chain connects TRBV18 to TRBJ1-2; D may be TRBD1 (6 bases). Deletions cut 1 base from V and 2 bases from J, with 8 bases between. This CDR3 has 14 amino acids. The germline V gene encodes CDR1 KGHSH and CDR2 LQKENI. The CDR3 DNA sequence: TGTGCCAGCTCACCACAGGGGGTGAACTATGGCTACACCTTC. Encoded protein: CASSPQGVNYGYTF.

This clone has more than one count but fewer than ten. J is TRBJ2-1 and V is TRBV29-1; 10 nucleotides line up with TRBD2. Germline CDR1 SQVTM, CDR2 ANQGSEA. The J segment lost 7 bases and the V segment lost 6 bases, leaving 9 bases of the junction unmatched. The CDR3 loop spans 14 amino acids. CDR3 amino acids: CSVPSGRVRNEQFF. In DNA form, the CDR3 reads TGCAGCGTCCCCAGCGGGAGGGTTAGGAATGAGCAGTTCTTC.

The V call is TRBV9, the J call TRBJ2-5; possibly TRBD1 or TRBD2 for D (5 bases each). CDR3 length equals 14 residues. Between the trimmed V and J ends, which lost 4 bases and 1 base, there was a span of 11 bases. CDR1 is SGDLS, CDR2 YYNGEE, per germline. This chain's CDR3 is CASSTTGGQETQYF. The CDR3 nucleotides are TGTGCCAGCAGCACGACTGGGGGCCAAGAGACCCAGTACTTC.

The V gene is TRBV29-1, the J gene TRBJ1-1; weak D call: TRBD1 (6 bases). V dropped 3 bases and J dropped 6 bases, with 17 bases sitting between them. The CDR3 has 14 amino acids. Germline CDR1 reads SQVTM; CDR2 reads ANQGSEA. CDR3 protein: CSVEVRGTSAEAFF. In DNA form, the CDR3 reads TGCAGCGTTGAGGTAAGGGGGACATCCGCTGAAGCTTTCTTT.

V usage is TRBV19 and J usage is TRBJ1-5, with a weak D call TRBD1 (6 bases). In germline, CDR1 is LNHDA, CDR2 SQIVND (reference sequence). This CDR3 has 14 residues. Trimming stripped 9 bases from V and 6 bases from J, with 18 bases between. The CDR3: CASIGGGATQPQHF. CDR3 in DNA: TGTGCCAGCATAGGGGGGGGCGCGACTCAGCCCCAGCATTTT.

To note about this clone: Additional DNA sequences in this sample encode the identical CDR3. The chain has TRBV19 and TRBJ2-3; D remains unclear. Trimming removed 1 base from V and 3 bases from J, with 2 bases in between. The CDR3 length is 12 residues. Germline V lookup: CDR1 LNHDA, CDR2 SQIVND (reference sequence). The CDR3 region is CASSIGTDTQYF. CDR3 sequence (DNA): TGTGCCAGTAGTATAGGTACAGATACGCAGTATTTT.

The chain recombines TRBV18 with TRBJ2-3, with TRBD1 matching over 9 bases. The CDR3 covers 18 residues. Germline V gene lookup returns CDR1 KGHSH and CDR2 LQKENI. With 3 bases clipped from V and 4 bases from J, the junction kept 14 bases outside the gene matches. Here the CDR3 DNA reads TGTGCCAGCTCACCGATAGCCGGGACAGGGATTAAGCCAGATACGCAGTATTTT. Its protein is CASSPIAGTGIKPDTQYF.

The CDR3 loop reads CASSPRRGEQYF. The CDR3 DNA follows: TGTGCCAGCAGTCCTCGGAGAGGCGAGCAGTACTTC. This rearrangement joins TRBV6-5 to TRBJ2-7; no firm D call. V was cut by 5 bases and J by 6 bases, with 11 bases left in between. CDR1 is MNHEY and CDR2 is SVGAGI in the germline V gene. The CDR3 totals 12 residues.

The chain is built from TRBV18 and TRBJ2-1; possible D gene TRBD1, 6 bases. Trimming took 5 bases from V and 6 from J, leaving 11 bases between them. Looked up from germline, CDR1 is KGHSH and CDR2 is LQKENI. CDR3 length: 13 residues. DNA of the CDR3: TGTGCCAGCTCATCCGGACAGCTCAATGAGCAGTTCTTC. Translation: CASSSGQLNEQFF.

The genes are TRBV19 and TRBJ2-6; perhaps TRBD1 as D (6 bases). CDR3 length: 18 residues. Germline CDR1 and CDR2: LNHDA and SQIVND (reference sequence). V shed 1 base and J shed 0 bases, with 13 bases lying between them. CDR3 sequence reads: CASSIAGEGPSGANVLTF. CDR3 bases: TGTGCCAGTAGTATAGCAGGGGAAGGTCCCTCTGGGGCCAACGTCCTGACTTTC.

The J gene is TRBJ2-1, the V gene TRBV18, with TRBD1 matching over 9 bases. CDR1 KGHSH and CDR2 LQKENI come from the germline V gene. V gave up 6 bases and J gave up 3 bases; unmatched junction bases: 9. This CDR3 contains 16 residues. CDR3 in DNA: TGTGCCAGCTCCGAGGAACCGGGACAGGGCTACAATGAGCAGTTCTTC. Amino acid sequence: CASSEEPGQGYNEQFF.

J is TRBJ2-5 and V is TRBV6-1; maybe TRBD1 (5 bases). The V end was cut by 3 bases, the J end by 7 bases, with 12 bases between. CDR3 size: 13 residues. Germline CDR1 MNHNS, CDR2 SASEGT. The CDR3 here is CASSEHRLRTQYF. CDR3 in DNA: TGTGCCAGCAGTGAGCACAGGTTGAGGACCCAGTACTTC.

Concerning this clone itself: In the same sample, other DNA sequences code for this CDR3. The chain combines TRBV30 with TRBJ2-7; possible D gene TRBD2, 5 bases. The CDR3 consists of 14 residues. V lost 2 bases and J lost 7, with 18 bases in between. CDR1 and CDR2 (germline): GTSNPN, SVGIG (reference sequence). The CDR3 region is CAWSRTYGIYEQYF. CDR3 DNA: TGTGCCTGGAGTCGGACCTACGGGATCTATGAGCAGTACTTC. The full variable domain, with the rest looked up from reference TRBV30 and TRBJ2-7, is SQTIHQWPATLVQPVGSPLSLECTVEGTSNPNLYWYRQAAGRGLQLLFYSVGIGQISSEVPQNLSASRPQDRQFILSSKKLLLSDSGFYLCAWSRTYGIYEQYFGPGTRLTVT.

The V and J genes are TRBV18 and TRBJ2-2; possible D gene TRBD1, 5 bases. Trimming took off 4 bases at V and 3 bases at J, with 15 bases between the two ends. The CDR3 is 16 residues long. The germline CDR1 and CDR2 sequences are KGHSH and LQKENI. This chain's CDR3 is CASSLVQGDYTGELFF. For the CDR3, the DNA is TGTGCCAGCTCACTAGTACAAGGGGATTACACCGGGGAGCTGTTTTTT.

The chain couples TRBV28 to TRBJ1-5; D may be TRBD1 (6 bases). Per germline, CDR1 MDHEN and CDR2 SYDVKM. The CDR3 spans 16 residues. V lost 3 bases and J 7 bases, leaving 19 bases between the germline ends. The CDR3 here is CASSFSGRGAVQPQHF. CDR3 bases: TGTGCCAGCAGTTTCTCCGGTCGGGGGGCCGTGCAGCCCCAGCATTTT.

This clone was observed a handful of times. This chain uses TRBV11-2 with TRBJ1-1; D unclear. V lost 6 bases to trimming and J lost 4 bases, with 21 bases between them. The CDR3 contains 16 residues. CDR1 SGHAT and CDR2 FQNNGV come from the germline V gene. The CDR3 here is CASSLRIVGSVTEAFF. CDR3 bases: TGTGCCAGCAGTTTAAGGATCGTAGGGTCGGTCACTGAAGCTTTCTTT.

The V and J genes are TRBV7-2 and TRBJ2-5; TRBD2 aligns across 9 bases. The CDR3 covers 16 residues. The germline CDR1 and CDR2 sequences are SGHTA and FQGNSA. Trimming cost V 3 bases and J 4 bases; bases outside gene matches: 9. The CDR3 loop reads CASSLGWLAGRETQYF. The CDR3 DNA sequence: TGTGCCAGCAGCTTGGGTTGGCTAGCGGGACGAGAGACCCAGTACTTC.

This rearrangement joins TRBV28 to TRBJ1-2; weak D call: TRBD1 (5 bases). The CDR3 extends over 14 amino acids. Between the trimmed V and J ends, which lost 1 base and 7 bases, there was a span of 13 bases. CDR1 and CDR2 (germline): MDHEN, SYDVKM. The DNA for the CDR3 is TGTGCCAGCAGTTTATCGCAGGGAAGAGGTGGCTACACCTTC. Translation: CASSLSQGRGGYTF.

This sequence joins TRBV5-1 and TRBJ2-2, with D tentatively TRBD1 or TRBD2 (5 bases each). Trimming removed 9 bases from V and 6 bases from J, with 18 bases in between. The germline V gene has CDR1 SGHRS and CDR2 YFSETQ. This CDR3 has 14 amino acids. The CDR3 region is CATNRDAGAGELFF. In DNA form, the CDR3 reads TGCGCCACCAACCGGGACGCCGGCGCCGGGGAGCTGTTTTTT.

Comments on this clone: Other nucleotide sequences in the sample specify the same CDR3. The chain is built from TRBV18 and TRBJ2-1; tentatively, D is TRBD1 or TRBD2 (5 bases each). Between the trimmed V and J ends, which lost 3 bases and 4 bases, there was a span of 10 bases. CDR3 length: 14 amino acids. From germline, CDR1 is KGHSH and CDR2 LQKENI. CDR3 bases: TGTGCCAGCTCACCTTCGGGGCTTTACAATGAGCAGTTCTTC. It is translated as CASSPSGLYNEQFF.

For this clone: A read error may be the cause here, since a much bigger clone is one base away. This chain joins TRBV30 and TRBJ2-3, with D possibly TRBD2 on 5 matching bases. The V end was cut by 5 bases, the J end by 2 bases, with 14 bases between. CDR3 length: 14 residues. Germline CDR1 is GTSNPN and CDR2 is SVGIG (reference sequence). As DNA, the CDR3 is TGTGCCTGGGGTCTTCTCCGGGACACAGATACGCAGTATTTT. This sequence encodes CAWGLLRDTDTQYF.

The V call is TRBV7-9, the J call TRBJ1-4; a weak D match, TRBD1 (5 bases). This CDR3 spans 16 amino acids. The germline gives CDR1 SEHNR, CDR2 FQNEAQ (reference sequence). Trimming pared 0 bases from V and 7 bases from J, leaving 15 bases between. CDR3 loop: CASSLALGARGEKLFF. The CDR3 bases are TGTGCCAGCAGCTTAGCCCTCGGGGCTCGGGGTGAAAAACTGTTTTTT.

This rearrangement joins TRBV7-8 to TRBJ2-7; the D gene is possibly TRBD2 (7 bases). The CDR3 has 14 residues. The V and J ends lost 5 bases and 2 bases respectively, with 13 bases between them. Per the germline V gene, CDR1 is SGHVS and CDR2 is FQNEAQ. CDR3 nucleotide sequence: TGTGCCAGCAGCCCGGGGGCGGGGGCCTACGAGCAGTACTTC. It translates to CASSPGAGAYEQYF.

This clone was recorded a few times. V is TRBV14 and J is TRBJ2-1; D not certain. Germline lookup yields CDR1 SGHDN and CDR2 FVKESK. V was trimmed by 0 bases and J by 6 bases, leaving 12 bases between them. The CDR3 is made up of 15 amino acids. CDR3 region: CASSQDPLTINEQFF. CDR3 sequence (DNA): TGTGCCAGCAGCCAAGACCCCCTGACAATCAATGAGCAGTTCTTC.